Following are 25 T cell receptor beta chains from one sample sequenced in a study of OX40 agonist ivuxolimab in advanced cancers. Repertoires were generated with immunoSEQ multiplex PCR, while TCRdb's copy carries only in-frame clones and drops some. In the table there are about 110,000 clones, roughly nine tenths of which are singletons. The sample in question was CD4+ or CD8+ T cells sorted from blood, obtained in a trial of the OX40 agonist ivuxolimab. The receptors here all came from an adult with an advanced solid tumor such as melanoma, head and neck, liver or kidney cancer.

The chain recombines TRBV6-6 with TRBJ2-2; D possibly corresponds to TRBD2 (7 bases). This CDR3 has 16 residues. The germline V and J ends were trimmed by 8 bases and 1 base, with 17 bases remaining between them. CDR1 and CDR2 from the germline V gene are MNHNY and SVGAGI (reference sequence). The CDR3 DNA reads TGTGCCAGCCTGAGTGGCGGGGGCCTGAACACCGGGGAGCTGTTTTTT. Protein: CASLSGGGLNTGELFF.

V is TRBV6-5 and J is TRBJ2-3; TRBD1 agrees at 9 bases. Per the germline V gene, CDR1 is MNHEY and CDR2 is SVGAGI. Trimming took 7 bases from V and 3 from J; bases not matched to a gene: 5. This CDR3 is built from 14 residues. Here the CDR3 reads CASKWDRVTDTQYF. The CDR3 region has the DNA TGTGCCAGCAAGTGGGACAGGGTGACAGATACGCAGTATTTT.

Remarks on this clone: Other DNA variants within this sample encode the same CDR3. The chain has TRBV9 and TRBJ1-1, with D unresolved. Per the germline V gene, CDR1 is SGDLS and CDR2 is YYNGEE. Trimming stripped 0 bases from V and 6 bases from J, with 9 bases between. The CDR3 covers 13 residues. The CDR3, as DNA: TGTGCCAGCAGCGTAGGACCTCTCTCTGAAGCTTTCTTT. As protein: CASSVGPLSEAFF.

This chain connects TRBV5-3 to TRBJ1-6, with a possible D match to TRBD1 (5 bases). TRBV5-3 has ORF status, its function being uncertain. The V and J ends lost 3 bases and 6 bases respectively, with 13 bases between them. CDR3 length: 15 amino acids. CDR3 coding DNA: TGTGCCAGAAGCTGCCCATCGGGACGTAATTCACCCCTCCACTTT. Its protein is CARSCPSGRNSPLHF.

With respect to this clone: The same CDR3 arises from other DNA sequences in this sample as well. J is TRBJ2-2 and V is TRBV12-5; D is uncertain. CDR1 is LGHNT, CDR2 FRNRAP, per germline. The CDR3 spans 13 residues. The ends were cut back, 1 base at V and 5 bases at J, with 5 bases in the middle. CDR3 nucleotides: TGTGCTAGTGGTTTGGGGGTAACCGGGGAGCTGTTTTTT. The encoded protein is CASGLGVTGELFF.

The chain joins TRBV6-5 to TRBJ2-2; the D is unclear. The CDR3 length is 14 residues. V gave up 10 bases and J gave up 3 bases, with 15 bases separating them. Germline assignment: CDR1 MNHEY and CDR2 SVGAGI. The CDR3 reads CATSSGYDTGELFF. Written as DNA, the CDR3 is TGTGCCACCTCGTCAGGCTACGACACCGGGGAGCTGTTTTTT.

This chain uses TRBV19 with TRBJ2-2, with D possibly being TRBD2 (7 bases). The CDR3 loop spans 15 amino acids. V lost 7 bases and J lost 0, with 12 bases in between. Germline V gene sequence: CDR1 LNHDA, CDR2 SQIVND (reference sequence). The CDR3 DNA is TGTGCCAGTAAGAGGGGGGGTACGAACACCGGGGAGCTGTTTTTT. Its translation is CASKRGGTNTGELFF.

This chain links TRBV5-8 with TRBJ2-1; maybe TRBD2 (5 bases). Germline V gene data show CDR1 as SGHTS and CDR2 as YDEGEE. This CDR3 is built from 16 residues. V gave up 7 bases and J gave up 2 bases, with 19 bases separating them. CDR3 protein: CASESGLLMTYNEQFF. CDR3 DNA sequence: TGTGCCAGCGAATCCGGACTGCTGATGACCTACAATGAGCAGTTCTTC.

The V and J genes are TRBV19 and TRBJ1-6, with D unresolved. CDR1 LNHDA and CDR2 SQIVND come from the germline V gene (reference sequence). The CDR3 runs to 14 residues. Trimming removed 7 bases from V and 6 bases from J, with 13 bases in between. The CDR3 DNA sequence: TGTGCCAGTACCGGGCCCACCACTAATTCACCCCTCCACTTT. Amino acid sequence: CASTGPTTNSPLHF.

The rearrangement links TRBV19 to TRBJ1-1; no firm D call. Germline values: CDR1 LNHDA, CDR2 SQIVND (reference sequence). CDR3 size: 15 residues. Deletions cut 6 bases from V and 5 bases from J, with 19 bases between. CDR3 sequence reads: CASSPPAGRQTEAFF. The DNA for the CDR3 is TGTGCCAGTAGCCCACCCGCGGGAAGGCAAACTGAAGCTTTCTTT.

A remark on this clone: The germline gene is not matched at one end of the junction; a read error may be the cause. The CDR3 protein is CASSLGQRDTQYF. The CDR3 DNA reads as TGTGCTAGCAGCTTGGGTCAGCGGGATACGCAGTATTTT. This sequence joins TRBV7-7 and TRBJ2-3; D might be TRBD2 (5 bases). CDR3 length: 13 amino acids. CDR1 SSHAT and CDR2 FNYEAQ come from the germline V gene (reference sequence). Full variable domain (outside the CDR3, taken from reference TRBV7-7 and TRBJ2-3): GAGVSQSPRYKVTKRGQDVTLRCDPISSHATLYWYQQALGQGPEFLTYFNYEAQPDKSGLPSDRFSAERPEGSISTLTIQRTEQRDSAMYRCASSLGQRDTQYFGPGTRLTVL.

V gene TRBV11-3 combines with J gene TRBJ2-7, with TRBD1 matching over 7 bases. Germline assignment: CDR1 SGHNT and CDR2 YENEEA. This CDR3 contains 15 residues. V shed 4 bases, J shed 3 bases, and the junction held 9 bases outside the gene matches. The CDR3: CASSSPGTDYYEQYF. In DNA form, the CDR3 reads TGTGCCAGCAGCTCTCCCGGGACAGATTACTACGAGCAGTACTTC.

This chain joins TRBV10-1 and TRBJ1-1; D is ambiguous. CDR1 is WNHNN, CDR2 SYGVQD, per germline (reference sequence). The CDR3 spans 14 residues. Trimming removed 4 bases at V and 4 bases at J, with 13 bases between. CDR3 nucleotides: TGCGCCAGCAGTGTGTCCTCCCGAGGCACTGAAGCTTTCTTT. Amino acids: CASSVSSRGTEAFF.

The chain combines TRBV13 with TRBJ1-1, with D hard to call. This CDR3 is 11 amino acids long. Germline CDR1 reads PRHDT; CDR2 reads FYEKMQ (reference sequence). Trimming took 4 bases from V and 7 from J, leaving 7 bases between them. CDR3 bases: TGTGCCAGCAGCTGGGGTTTTGAAGCTTTCTTT. This translates into CASSWGFEAFF. The whole variable domain, filled in from reference TRBV13 and TRBJ1-1, reads AAGVIQSPRHLIKEKRETATLKCYPIPRHDTVYWYQQGPGQDPQFLISFYEKMQSDKGSIPDRFSAQQFSDYHSELNMSSLELGDSALYFCASSWGFEAFFGQGTRLTVV.

The rearrangement uses TRBV2 and TRBJ2-3, with TRBD2 as a possible D gene (7 bases). CDR1 SNHLY and CDR2 FYNNEI come from the germline V gene. The V and J ends lost 6 bases and 4 bases respectively, with 11 bases between them. The CDR3 has 13 amino acids. DNA of the CDR3: TGTGCCAGCAGGGGGGGGCATCCAGATACGCAGTATTTT. It is translated as CASRGGHPDTQYF.

This rearrangement joins TRBV5-1 to TRBJ2-6; maybe TRBD2 (5 bases). The V and J ends lost 4 bases and 0 bases respectively, with 11 bases between them. Germline lookup yields CDR1 SGHRS and CDR2 YFSETQ. The CDR3 consists of 16 residues. The CDR3 protein is CASSPPGNSGANVLTF. As DNA, the CDR3 is TGCGCCAGCAGCCCCCCCGGGAACTCTGGGGCCAACGTCCTGACTTTC. The full variable domain, rest sourced from reference TRBV5-1 and TRBJ2-6, is KAGVTQTPRYLIKTRGQQVTLSCSPISGHRSVSWYQQTPGQGLQFLFEYFSETQRNKGNFPGRFSGRQFSNSRSEMNVSTLELGDSALYLCASSPPGNSGANVLTFGAGSRLTVL.

The chain combines TRBV11-3 with TRBJ1-1; D is possibly TRBD1 (5 bases). The CDR3 has 13 residues. V lost 6 bases to trimming and J lost 1 base, with 9 bases between them. The germline V gene encodes CDR1 SGHNT and CDR2 YENEEA. The chain's CDR3 is CASSLQENTEAFF. The CDR3 DNA is TGTGCCAGCAGTCTACAGGAGAACACTGAAGCTTTCTTT.

This chain connects TRBV30 to TRBJ1-2; D gene ambiguous. Germline CDR1 and CDR2: GTSNPN and SVGIG (reference sequence). The CDR3 has 15 amino acids. V was trimmed by 0 bases and J by 5 bases, leaving 16 bases between them. Here the CDR3 reads CAWSVLPRQAYGYTF. CDR3 nucleotide sequence: TGTGCCTGGAGTGTACTTCCCAGGCAGGCGTATGGCTACACCTTC.

The chain combines TRBV9 with TRBJ2-1, with TRBD2 matching over 7 bases. The length of the CDR3 is 17 residues. The junction had 16 bases not matched to a gene; V was cut back by 4 bases and J by 6 bases. In germline, CDR1 is SGDLS, CDR2 YYNGEE. The CDR3 reads CASSPPYGGGPSNEQFF. CDR3 nucleotide sequence: TGTGCCAGCAGCCCCCCTTATGGCGGGGGTCCCAGCAATGAGCAGTTCTTC.

The gene calls are TRBV7-9 and TRBJ1-3; possibly TRBD1 for D (6 bases). The CDR3 is made up of 14 amino acids. The germline V and J ends were trimmed by 8 bases and 3 bases, with 14 bases remaining between them. The germline gives CDR1 SEHNR, CDR2 FQNEAQ (reference sequence). The CDR3 region is CASGGTKDGNTIYF. CDR3 in DNA: TGTGCCAGCGGCGGGACAAAAGATGGAAACACCATATATTTT.

The chain couples TRBV2 to TRBJ2-5; D possibly uses TRBD1 or TRBD2 (6 bases each). Trimming removed 5 bases at V and 4 bases at J, with 8 bases between. CDR3 length: 12 amino acids. From germline, CDR1 is SNHLY and CDR2 FYNNEI. In DNA form, the CDR3 reads TGTGCCAGCAGTAGGGGGGTAGAGACCCAGTACTTC. Translated, it gives CASSRGVETQYF.

This chain links TRBV6-5 with TRBJ1-2; 10 bases match TRBD1. Per germline, CDR1 MNHEY and CDR2 SVGAGI. There are 14 residues in the CDR3. J was trimmed by 2 bases and V by 7 bases; bases with no gene match: 4. The CDR3 coding sequence is TGTGCCAGCAAAGGGACAGGGGTAAACTATGGCTACACCTTC. Its protein product is CASKGTGVNYGYTF.

This clone was seen just once. This chain connects TRBV27 to TRBJ2-7; 8 bases match TRBD1. CDR1 and CDR2 from the germline V gene are MNHEY and SMNVEV (reference sequence). The CDR3 contains 16 residues. The J segment lost 3 bases and the V segment lost 4 bases, leaving 11 bases of the junction unmatched. The CDR3 here is CASSSTRDRTLYEQYF. The DNA of the CDR3 is TGTGCCAGCAGTTCGACGAGGGACAGGACCCTCTACGAGCAGTACTTC.

V is TRBV11-3 and J is TRBJ2-5; D possibly corresponds to TRBD2 (6 bases). Trimming stripped 3 bases from V and 3 bases from J, with 8 bases between. CDR3 size: 13 residues. Germline values: CDR1 SGHNT, CDR2 YENEEA. The CDR3 DNA reads TGTGCCAGCAGCTTCGGGGGAAAAGAGACCCAGTACTTC. Amino acid sequence: CASSFGGKETQYF.

The genes are TRBV6-5 and TRBJ1-4; D perhaps matches TRBD1 (6 bases). The CDR3 runs to 14 residues. V lost 2 bases to trimming and J lost 7 bases, with 11 bases between them. Germline-derived CDR1 and CDR2 are MNHEY and SVGAGI. This chain's CDR3 is CASSYAGAGEKLFF. DNA for the CDR3: TGTGCCAGCAGTTACGCAGGGGCAGGTGAAAAACTGTTTTTT.